The next 16 T cell receptor beta chains were all read from a single sample in a study of T cells in localized non-small cell lung cancer (dated by TCRdb to 2020 to 2022). The library was prepared using the immunoSEQ multiplex PCR assay. TCRdb mirrors the immuneACCESS table, restricted to in-frame sequences. Some clones are absent from its copies; in checked studies, under half trace to an unresolved V gene, and the reason for the others is unknown. This sample has approximately 23,000 clones in its table, and roughly 88% of those were observed once. The ten largest clonotypes hold 6% to 6.5% of the sample. Source: PBMCs, taken before any cancer treatment. These receptors were taken from a man aged 35-69 years with stage II lung adenocarcinoma.

The chain couples TRBV9 to TRBJ2-7; D perhaps matches TRBD2 (6 bases). CDR3 size: 14 residues. V lost 0 bases to trimming and J lost 6 bases, with 13 bases between them. Germline CDR1 reads SGDLS; CDR2 reads YYNGEE. CDR3 DNA: TGTGCCAGCAGCGTAGGGCCCGGCGGGGTCGAGCAGTACTTC. Amino acids: CASSVGPGGVEQYF.

This clone was seen just once. V is TRBV7-9 and J is TRBJ2-1; D is undetermined. Deletions cut 10 bases from V and 3 bases from J, with 19 bases between. CDR1 SEHNR and CDR2 FQNEAQ come from the germline V gene (reference sequence). This CDR3 contains 15 residues. The CDR3 region has the DNA TGTGCCACCCCTCCCGCTGGAAACTTCTACAATGAGCAGTTCTTC. Translation gives CATPPAGNFYNEQFF.

V and J are TRBV5-1 and TRBJ1-1; D perhaps matches TRBD1 (6 bases). Trimming stripped 4 bases from V and 1 base from J, with 11 bases between. There are 14 residues in the CDR3. CDR1 and CDR2 from the germline V gene are SGHRS and YFSETQ. As DNA, the CDR3 is TGCGCCAGCAGCCAACAGGGCGGGAACACTGAAGCTTTCTTT. It translates to CASSQQGGNTEAFF.

V usage is TRBV19 and J usage is TRBJ1-1; no definite D call. The CDR3 loop spans 12 amino acids. Between the trimmed V and J ends, which lost 3 bases and 1 base, there was a span of 3 bases. The germline gives CDR1 LNHDA, CDR2 SQIVND (reference sequence). This CDR3 reads CASSIGNTEAFF. CDR3 nucleotides: TGTGCCAGTAGTATCGGGAACACTGAAGCTTTCTTT.

CDR3 in amino acids: CASSLGGLSSGNTIYF. The DNA of the CDR3 is TGTGCCAGCAGCTTAGGAGGGCTAAGCTCTGGAAACACCATATATTTT. The J gene is TRBJ1-3, the V gene TRBV7-9; no definite D call. The CDR3 extends over 16 amino acids. V dropped 1 base and J dropped 0 bases, with 10 bases sitting between them. The V gene's germline CDR1 is SEHNR and CDR2 FQNEAQ (reference sequence). Drawing the rest from reference TRBV7-9 and TRBJ1-3, the complete variable domain is DTGVSQNPRHKITKRGQNVTFRCDPISEHNRLYWYRQTLGQGPEFLTYFQNEAQLEKSRLLSDRFSAERPKGSFSTLEIQRTEQGDSAMYLCASSLGGLSSGNTIYFGEGSWLTVV.

The J gene is TRBJ2-7, the V gene TRBV4-3; D remains unclear. V was clipped by 5 bases and J by 3 bases, with 20 bases between them. Germline V CDR1 and CDR2: LGHNA, YSLEER. The CDR3 is 16 residues long. The CDR3: CASSSILQSIGYEQYF. The CDR3 DNA follows: TGCGCCAGCAGCTCAATTCTTCAATCGATTGGCTACGAGCAGTACTTC.

This sequence joins TRBV9 and TRBJ1-2, with D possibly matching TRBD1 (6 bases). The CDR3 is made up of 14 amino acids. Trimming removed 5 bases from V and 4 bases from J, with 15 bases in between. Germline V gene lookup returns CDR1 SGDLS and CDR2 YYNGEE. The CDR3 region has the DNA TGTGCCAGCAGTGTCGGGGGGGCAAGCTATGGCTACACCTTC. The encoded protein is CASSVGGASYGYTF.

V gene TRBV7-2 combines with J gene TRBJ2-1; 9 bases match TRBD1. The CDR3 is 15 residues long. Germline V gives CDR1 SGHTA, CDR2 FQGNSA. The V and J ends lost 5 bases and 4 bases, in that order; junction bases with no gene match: 6. CDR3 region: CASSAGTGLYNEQFF. The CDR3 bases are TGTGCCAGCAGCGCAGGGACAGGGTTGTACAATGAGCAGTTCTTC.

The chain is built from TRBV27 and TRBJ1-1; 7 nucleotides align to TRBD1. The germline V gene has CDR1 MNHEY and CDR2 SMNVEV (reference sequence). The CDR3 is 13 residues long. Trimming cost V 6 bases and J 4 bases; bases outside gene matches: 5. The DNA for the CDR3 is TGTGCCAGCAGATTCTCAGGGGGCACTGAAGCTTTCTTT. The encoded protein is CASRFSGGTEAFF.

This chain links TRBV9 with TRBJ1-6; unclear D gene. This CDR3 has 14 residues. The germline gives CDR1 SGDLS, CDR2 YYNGEE. V was trimmed by 0 bases and J by 3 bases, leaving 4 bases between them. Here the CDR3 reads CASSVEDYNSPLHF. CDR3 DNA sequence: TGTGCCAGCAGCGTAGAAGACTATAATTCACCCCTCCACTTT.

The gene calls are TRBV7-3 and TRBJ2-2; D unclear. The V end lost 7 bases, the J end lost 6 bases, and 18 bases lay between the germline ends. Looked up from germline, CDR1 is SGHTA and CDR2 is FQGTGA. The CDR3 spans 15 residues. CDR3 region: CASTNPQLSAGELFF. The DNA of the CDR3 is TGTGCCAGCACCAACCCCCAACTTAGTGCCGGGGAGCTGTTTTTT.

This chain connects TRBV5-1 to TRBJ2-5; 7 bases fit TRBD1. The CDR3 is 14 amino acids. V dropped 4 bases and J dropped 6; count of bases not matched to a gene: 9. The V gene's germline CDR1 is SGHRS and CDR2 YFSETQ. The CDR3 coding sequence is TGCGCCAGCAGCCCGCGGACAGGAGAGAAGACCCAGTACTTC. Protein sequence: CASSPRTGEKTQYF.

The chain combines TRBV25-1 with TRBJ1-1, with unresolved D. The CDR3 consists of 13 residues. Trimming shortened V by 1 base and J by 0 bases, and 3 bases separated the two germline ends. CDR1 is MGHDK, CDR2 SYGVNS, per germline. CDR3 DNA sequence: TGTGCCAGCAGTGAATGGGTGAACACTGAAGCTTTCTTT. Translation: CASSEWVNTEAFF.

This clone occurred a few times. The chain carries TRBV6-6 and TRBJ2-3; 9 bases line up with TRBD1. CDR1 and CDR2 (germline): MNHNY, SVGAGI (reference sequence). The ends lost 6 bases at V and 5 bases at J; junction bases unmatched: 6. CDR3 length equals 14 residues. The CDR3 region is CASRAQGARDTQYF. The CDR3 DNA follows: TGTGCCAGCAGAGCACAGGGGGCGCGAGATACGCAGTATTTT.

The chain employs TRBV7-9 and TRBJ2-7; unclear D gene. The CDR3 is 14 residues long. Looked up from germline, CDR1 is SEHNR and CDR2 is FQNEAQ (reference sequence). Trimming removed 4 bases from V and 0 bases from J, with 10 bases in between. Here the CDR3 reads CASSSRTDSYEQYF. CDR3 nucleotide sequence: TGTGCCAGCAGCTCAAGAACGGACTCCTACGAGCAGTACTTC.

This clone was picked up one time. This chain joins TRBV18 and TRBJ2-5, with D perhaps matching TRBD1 (5 bases). The CDR3 extends over 16 amino acids. Per germline, CDR1 KGHSH and CDR2 LQKENI. With 3 bases removed from V and 9 bases from J, the gap between germline ends came to 23 bases. The CDR3 region has the DNA TGTGCCAGCTCACCGCTGACAGCCCCTAACAACTGGGCCCAGTACTTC. Residues: CASSPLTAPNNWAQYF.